The 10 T cell receptor beta chains below all came from one sample that was sequenced in a study of shared clonotypes between healthy human individuals. The assay was immunoSEQ multiplex PCR, and TCRdb's table has in-frame clones only and misses some. The sample lists roughly 1,100,000 clones, 65% to 80% occurring once. The sample consisted of memory CD4+ T cells sorted from blood. Indicated subset: CD45RA-negative fraction. These receptors came from a man aged 18 to 30 in good health.

The chain employs TRBV30 and TRBJ2-3; D may be TRBD1 or TRBD2 (7 bases each). Trimming left V 4 bases short and J 1 base short, with 15 bases between. CDR3 length equals 15 residues. Germline loops: CDR1 GTSNPN, CDR2 SVGIG (reference sequence). Here the CDR3 DNA reads TGTGCCTGGACTAGACAGGGAGGGGGCACAGATACGCAGTATTTT. Its protein product is CAWTRQGGGTDTQYF. Variable domain in full (rest from reference TRBV30 and TRBJ2-3): SQTIHQWPATLVQPVGSPLSLECTVEGTSNPNLYWYRQAAGRGLQLLFYSVGIGQISSEVPQNLSASRPQDRQFILSSKKLLLSDSGFYLCAWTRQGGGTDTQYFGPGTRLTVL.

This clone has more than one count but fewer than ten. The chain recombines TRBV28 with TRBJ2-3, with 9 bases that match TRBD2. In germline, CDR1 is MDHEN, CDR2 SYDVKM. This CDR3 spans 15 amino acids. V shed 3 bases, J shed 1 base, and the junction held 2 bases outside the gene matches. This CDR3 is CASSFASGGTDTQYF. CDR3 bases: TGTGCCAGCAGTTTTGCTAGCGGGGGCACAGATACGCAGTATTTT.

This clone was counted only a few times. This chain joins TRBV6-1 and TRBJ2-5; 13 bases agree with TRBD2. CDR3 length equals 15 residues. The V gene's germline CDR1 is MNHNS and CDR2 SASEGT. V gave up 4 bases and J gave up 2 bases; unmatched junction bases: 1. CDR3 protein: CASSVGLAGQETQYF. The CDR3 nucleotides are TGTGCCAGCAGTGTGGGACTAGCGGGGCAAGAGACCCAGTACTTC.

V gene TRBV29-1 combines with J gene TRBJ2-4; D is perhaps TRBD1 (5 bases). The germline V and J ends were trimmed by 2 bases and 3 bases, with 8 bases remaining between them. The CDR3 consists of 13 residues. CDR1 and CDR2 from the germline V gene are SQVTM and ANQGSEA. CDR3 coding DNA: TGCAGCGTTGAAAGGGGCGACAAAAACATTCAGTACTTC. Its protein product is CSVERGDKNIQYF.

The chain is built from TRBV19 and TRBJ2-5; TRBD2 agrees at 11 bases. Germline V gives CDR1 LNHDA, CDR2 SQIVND (reference sequence). Trimming cost V 5 bases and J 8 bases; bases outside gene matches: 7. The CDR3 covers 14 residues. The CDR3 region has the DNA TGTGCCAGTAGTCCTACCGGGACTAGCGGAACCCAGTACTTC. It codes for CASSPTGTSGTQYF.

The chain joins TRBV29-1 to TRBJ2-5; D not resolved. The J call may not be correct, given that the DNA end is closer to TRBJ2-7. This CDR3 comprises 12 residues. Germline CDR1 is SQVTM and CDR2 is ANQGSEA. CDR3 loop: CSVSDGPYEQYF. As DNA, the CDR3 is TGCAGCGTTTCGGACGGACCCTACGAGCAGTACTTC.

The chain links TRBV14 to TRBJ2-7; D call uncertain. V lost 0 bases, J lost 3 bases, and 15 bases lay in between. CDR1 is SGHDN and CDR2 is FVKESK in the germline V gene. This CDR3 spans 16 amino acids. In DNA form, the CDR3 reads TGTGCCAGCAGCCAAGATCAGAAACGGCTCGTCTACGAGCAGTACTTC. Its protein is CASSQDQKRLVYEQYF.

This clone has just one count. The rearrangement uses TRBV9 and TRBJ1-5; no reliable D call. The CDR3 runs to 14 residues. Per germline, CDR1 SGDLS and CDR2 YYNGEE. Trimming stripped 0 bases from V and 3 bases from J, with 7 bases between. The DNA for the CDR3 is TGTGCCAGCAGCGTAGGTGGATACAATCAGCCCCAGCATTTT. This sequence encodes CASSVGGYNQPQHF.

This chain uses TRBV7-2 with TRBJ2-2; D perhaps matches TRBD2 (6 bases). The germline gives CDR1 SGHTA, CDR2 FQGNSA. This CDR3 is 16 amino acids long. Trimming removed 4 bases from V and 1 base from J, with 13 bases in between. Here the CDR3 reads CASSSAWGENTGELFF. The DNA of the CDR3 is TGTGCCAGCAGCTCAGCGTGGGGGGAGAACACCGGGGAGCTGTTTTTT.

This chain uses TRBV28 with TRBJ1-2; TRBD1 matches at 8 bases. Germline CDR1 MDHEN, CDR2 SYDVKM. The J segment lost 8 bases and the V segment lost 3 bases, leaving 5 bases of the junction unmatched. CDR3 length equals 13 residues. CDR3 sequence: CASSLGDRRGYTF. CDR3 bases: TGTGCCAGCAGTTTGGGGGACAGGCGGGGCTACACCTTC.